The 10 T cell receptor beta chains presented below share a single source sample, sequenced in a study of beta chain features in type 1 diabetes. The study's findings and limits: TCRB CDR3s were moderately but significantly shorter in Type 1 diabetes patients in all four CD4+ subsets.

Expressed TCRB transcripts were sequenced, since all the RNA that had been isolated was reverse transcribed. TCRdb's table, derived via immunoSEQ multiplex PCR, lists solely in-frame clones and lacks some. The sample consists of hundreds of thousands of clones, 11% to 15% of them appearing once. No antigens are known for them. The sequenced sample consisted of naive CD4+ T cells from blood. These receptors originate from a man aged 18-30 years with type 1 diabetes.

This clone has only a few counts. This CDR3 is CASSMVGGYQETQYF. CDR3 DNA sequence: TGTGCCAGTAGTATGGTAGGCGGGTACCAAGAGACCCAGTACTTC. The V call is TRBV19, the J call TRBJ2-5; maybe TRBD2 (5 bases). Germline assignment: CDR1 LNHDA and CDR2 SQIVND (reference sequence). CDR3 length equals 15 residues. Between the trimmed V and J ends, which lost 3 bases and 0 bases, there was a span of 11 bases.

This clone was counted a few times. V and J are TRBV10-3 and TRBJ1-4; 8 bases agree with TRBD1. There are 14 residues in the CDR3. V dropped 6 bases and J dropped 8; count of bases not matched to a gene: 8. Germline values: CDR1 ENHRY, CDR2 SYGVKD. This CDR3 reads CAIRPTGEGEKLFF. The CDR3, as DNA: TGTGCCATCAGACCGACAGGGGAAGGGGAAAAACTGTTTTTT.

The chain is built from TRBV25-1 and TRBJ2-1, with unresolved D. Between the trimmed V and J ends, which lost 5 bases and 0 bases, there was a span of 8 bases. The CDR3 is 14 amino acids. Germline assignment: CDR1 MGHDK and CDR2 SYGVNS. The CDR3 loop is CASSNPSSYNEQFF. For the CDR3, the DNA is TGTGCCAGCAGTAACCCGAGCTCCTACAATGAGCAGTTCTTC.

CDR3 nucleotides: TGTGCCAGCAGCGTAATGAGCTCGGGGGGAGAGACCCAGTACTTC. This translates into CASSVMSSGGETQYF. V and J are TRBV9 and TRBJ2-5, with 7 bases aligning to TRBD2. The CDR3 spans 15 residues. CDR1 and CDR2 from the germline V gene are SGDLS and YYNGEE. V lost 1 base, J lost 4 bases, and 7 bases stayed unmatched.

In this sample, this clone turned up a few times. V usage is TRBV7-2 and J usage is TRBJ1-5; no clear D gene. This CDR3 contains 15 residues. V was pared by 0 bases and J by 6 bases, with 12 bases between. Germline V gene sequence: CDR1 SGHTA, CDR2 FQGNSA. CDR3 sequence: CASSLAAGAGQPQHF. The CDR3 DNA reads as TGTGCCAGCAGCTTAGCGGCGGGTGCGGGTCAGCCCCAGCATTTT.

The CDR3 region is CASSPLSYGYTF. The CDR3 bases are TGTGCCAGCAGCCCTCTCTCCTATGGCTACACCTTC. The chain joins TRBV7-9 to TRBJ1-2; D is uncertain. Germline CDR1 is SEHNR and CDR2 is FQNEAQ (reference sequence). Trimming stripped 5 bases from V and 4 bases from J, with 8 bases between. This CDR3 contains 12 residues.

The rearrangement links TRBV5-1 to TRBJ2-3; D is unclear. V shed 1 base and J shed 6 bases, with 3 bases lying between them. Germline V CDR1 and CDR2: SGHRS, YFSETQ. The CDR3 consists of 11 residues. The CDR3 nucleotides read TGCGCCAGCAGCTTGCAGGATACGCAGTATTTT. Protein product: CASSLQDTQYF.

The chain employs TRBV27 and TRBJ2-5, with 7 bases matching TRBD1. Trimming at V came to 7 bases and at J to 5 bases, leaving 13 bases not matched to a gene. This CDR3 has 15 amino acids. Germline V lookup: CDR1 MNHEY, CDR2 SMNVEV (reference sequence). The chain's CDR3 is CASKLQGEPWETQYF. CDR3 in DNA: TGTGCCAGCAAACTTCAGGGGGAACCTTGGGAGACCCAGTACTTC.

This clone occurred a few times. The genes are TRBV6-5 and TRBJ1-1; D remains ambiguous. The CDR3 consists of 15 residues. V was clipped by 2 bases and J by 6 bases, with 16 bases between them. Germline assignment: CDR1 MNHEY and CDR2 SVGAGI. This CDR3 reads CASSYTTYRPSEAFF. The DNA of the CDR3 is TGTGCCAGCAGTTACACTACATACCGTCCATCTGAAGCTTTCTTT.

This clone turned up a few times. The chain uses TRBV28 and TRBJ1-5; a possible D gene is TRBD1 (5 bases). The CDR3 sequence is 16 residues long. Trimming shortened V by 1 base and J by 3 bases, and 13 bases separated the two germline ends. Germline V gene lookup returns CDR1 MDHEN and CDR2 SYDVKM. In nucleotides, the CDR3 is TGTGCCAGCAGTTTATCGCAGGGTGGGTACAATCAGCCCCAGCATTTT. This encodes CASSLSQGGYNQPQHF.